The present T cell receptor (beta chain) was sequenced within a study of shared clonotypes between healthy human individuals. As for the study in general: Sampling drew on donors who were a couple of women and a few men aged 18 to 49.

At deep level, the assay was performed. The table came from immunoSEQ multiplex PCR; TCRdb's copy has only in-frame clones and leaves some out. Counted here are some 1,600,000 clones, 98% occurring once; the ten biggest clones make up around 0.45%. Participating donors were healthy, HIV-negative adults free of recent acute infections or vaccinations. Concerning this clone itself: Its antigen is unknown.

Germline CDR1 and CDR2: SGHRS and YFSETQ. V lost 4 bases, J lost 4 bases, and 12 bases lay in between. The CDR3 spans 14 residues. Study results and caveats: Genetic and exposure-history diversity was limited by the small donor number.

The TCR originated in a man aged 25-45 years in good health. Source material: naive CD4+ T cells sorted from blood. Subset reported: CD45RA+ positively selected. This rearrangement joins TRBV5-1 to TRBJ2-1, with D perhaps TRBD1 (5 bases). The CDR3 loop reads CASSEGDYYNEQFF. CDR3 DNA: TGCGCCAGCAGCGAAGGGGATTATTACAATGAGCAGTTCTTC.